This T cell receptor (beta chain) originates from a study of blood T cell repertoires in COVID-19. As for the study in general: The study drew acute and convalescent COVID-19 samples from the United States, Italy and Spain.

Original processing notes: It was from reference gene primer amplification that nucleated cell counts were estimated. Here immunoSEQ multiplex PCR was the method, and the copy in TCRdb shows in-frame clones only, minus some. V, J and clone size reflect that table, while D and trimming were determined from the DNA. The data show some 99,000 clones, 80% seen once. Sequenced sample: peripheral blood. The origin of this receptor is a human donor in a cohort sampled during active or convalescent COVID-19.

The CDR3 sequence is CASSEWDRPPYEQYF. CDR3 nucleotides: TGTGCCAGCAGTGAATGGGACAGGCCTCCCTACGAGCAGTACTTC. The rearrangement uses TRBV6-1 and TRBJ2-7, with TRBD1 matching 8 bases. The CDR3 consists of 15 residues. The V gene end was trimmed by 2 bases and the J gene end by 2 bases; junction bases not matched to a gene: 5. From germline, CDR1 is MNHNS and CDR2 SASEGT.